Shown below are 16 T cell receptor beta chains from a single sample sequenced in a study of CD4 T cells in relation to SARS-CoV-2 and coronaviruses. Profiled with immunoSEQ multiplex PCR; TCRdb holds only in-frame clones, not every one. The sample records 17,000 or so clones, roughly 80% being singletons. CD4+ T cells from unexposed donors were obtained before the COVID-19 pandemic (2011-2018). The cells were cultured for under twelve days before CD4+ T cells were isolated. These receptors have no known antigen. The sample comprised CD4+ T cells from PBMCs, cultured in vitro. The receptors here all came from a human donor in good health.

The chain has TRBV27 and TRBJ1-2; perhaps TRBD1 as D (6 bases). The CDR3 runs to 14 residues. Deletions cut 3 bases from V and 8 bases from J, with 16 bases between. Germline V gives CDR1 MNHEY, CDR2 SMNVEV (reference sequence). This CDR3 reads CASSFGGRGGGYTF. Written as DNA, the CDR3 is TGTGCCAGCAGTTTCGGAGGCAGGGGAGGCGGCTACACCTTC.

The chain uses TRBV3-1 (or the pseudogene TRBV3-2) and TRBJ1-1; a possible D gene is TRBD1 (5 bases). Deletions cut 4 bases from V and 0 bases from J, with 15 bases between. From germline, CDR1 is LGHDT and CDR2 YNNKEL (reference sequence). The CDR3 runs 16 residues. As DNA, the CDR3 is TGTGCCAGCAGCCTCACCTCGAAAGGGGTGAACACTGAAGCTTTCTTT. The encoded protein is CASSLTSKGVNTEAFF.

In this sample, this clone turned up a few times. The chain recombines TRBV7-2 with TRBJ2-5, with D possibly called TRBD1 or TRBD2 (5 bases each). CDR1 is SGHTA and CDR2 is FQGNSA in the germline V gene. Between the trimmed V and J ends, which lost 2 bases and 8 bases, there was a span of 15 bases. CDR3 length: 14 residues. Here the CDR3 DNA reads TGTGCCAGCAGCTTAAACGGGGCCACGGAAACCCAGTACTTC. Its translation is CASSLNGATETQYF.

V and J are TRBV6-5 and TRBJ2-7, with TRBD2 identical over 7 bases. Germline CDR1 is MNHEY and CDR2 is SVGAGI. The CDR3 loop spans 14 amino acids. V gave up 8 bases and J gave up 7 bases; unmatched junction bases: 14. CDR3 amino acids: CASGGGLSMGEQYF. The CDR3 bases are TGTGCCAGCGGGGGGGGACTCTCAATGGGGGAGCAGTACTTC.

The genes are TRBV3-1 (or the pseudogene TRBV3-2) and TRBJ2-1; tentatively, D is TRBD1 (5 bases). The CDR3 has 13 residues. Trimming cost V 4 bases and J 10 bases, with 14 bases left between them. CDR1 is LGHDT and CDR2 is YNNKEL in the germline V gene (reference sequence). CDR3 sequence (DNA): TGTGCCAGCAGCCCAGGGCCGGATAGAGAGCAGTTCTTC. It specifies CASSPGPDREQFF.

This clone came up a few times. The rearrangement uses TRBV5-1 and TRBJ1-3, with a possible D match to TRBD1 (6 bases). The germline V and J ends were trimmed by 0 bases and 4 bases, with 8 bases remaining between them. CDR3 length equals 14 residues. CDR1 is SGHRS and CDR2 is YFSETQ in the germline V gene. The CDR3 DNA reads TGCGCCAGCAGCTTGGCAGGGGTAGGAAACACCATATATTTT. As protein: CASSLAGVGNTIYF.

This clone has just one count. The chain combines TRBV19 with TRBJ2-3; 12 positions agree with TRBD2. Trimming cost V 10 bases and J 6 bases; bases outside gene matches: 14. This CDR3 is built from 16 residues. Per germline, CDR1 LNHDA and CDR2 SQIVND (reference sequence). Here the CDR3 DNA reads TGTGCCACGGACTCCGGACTAGCGGGATCCTCGGATACGCAGTATTTT. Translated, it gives CATDSGLAGSSDTQYF. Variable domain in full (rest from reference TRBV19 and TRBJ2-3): DGGITQSPKYLFRKEGQNVTLSCEQNLNHDAMYWYRQDPGQGLRLIYYSQIVNDFQKGDIAEGYSVSREKKESFPLTVTSAQKNPTAFYLCATDSGLAGSSDTQYFGPGTRLTVL.

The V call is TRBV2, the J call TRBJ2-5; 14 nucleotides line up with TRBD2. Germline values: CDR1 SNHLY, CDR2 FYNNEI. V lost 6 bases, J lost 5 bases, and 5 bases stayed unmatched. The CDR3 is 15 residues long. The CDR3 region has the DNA TGTGCCAGCAGGGGGACTAGCGGGAGTTGGGAGACCCAGTACTTC. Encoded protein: CASRGTSGSWETQYF.

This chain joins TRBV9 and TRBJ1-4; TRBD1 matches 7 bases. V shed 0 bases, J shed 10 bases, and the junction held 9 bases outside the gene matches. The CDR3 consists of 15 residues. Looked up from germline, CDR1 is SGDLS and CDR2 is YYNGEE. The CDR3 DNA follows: TGTGCCAGCAGCGTAGACAGGGGAGGTTTAGGAAAACTGTTTTTT. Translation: CASSVDRGGLGKLFF.

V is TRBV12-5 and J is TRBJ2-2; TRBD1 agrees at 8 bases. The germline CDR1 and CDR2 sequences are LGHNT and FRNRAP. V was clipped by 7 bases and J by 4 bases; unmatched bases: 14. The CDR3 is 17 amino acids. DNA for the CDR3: TGTGCTAGTGCCCCTCCCGTTCAGGGGGCATTCACCGGGGAGCTGTTTTTT. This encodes CASAPPVQGAFTGELFF.

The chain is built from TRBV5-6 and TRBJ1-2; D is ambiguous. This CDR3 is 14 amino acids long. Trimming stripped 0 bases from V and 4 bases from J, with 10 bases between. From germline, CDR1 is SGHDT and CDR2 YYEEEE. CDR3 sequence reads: CASSLGRRPYGYTF. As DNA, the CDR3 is TGTGCCAGCAGCTTGGGCAGGCGCCCCTATGGCTACACCTTC.

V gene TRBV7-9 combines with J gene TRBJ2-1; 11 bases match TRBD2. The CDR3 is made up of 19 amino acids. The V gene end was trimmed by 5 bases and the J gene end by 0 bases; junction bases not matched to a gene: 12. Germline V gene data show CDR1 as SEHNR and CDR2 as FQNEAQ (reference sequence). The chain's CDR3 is CASSGLGLAGEHSYNEQFF. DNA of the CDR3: TGTGCCAGCAGCGGCCTAGGACTAGCGGGCGAACACTCCTACAATGAGCAGTTCTTC.

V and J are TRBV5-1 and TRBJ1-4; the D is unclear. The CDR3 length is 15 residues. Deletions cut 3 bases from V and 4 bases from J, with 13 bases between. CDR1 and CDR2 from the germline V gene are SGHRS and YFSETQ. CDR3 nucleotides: TGCGCCAGCAGCTCACTACCGGATGTTAATGAAAAACTGTTTTTT. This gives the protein CASSSLPDVNEKLFF.

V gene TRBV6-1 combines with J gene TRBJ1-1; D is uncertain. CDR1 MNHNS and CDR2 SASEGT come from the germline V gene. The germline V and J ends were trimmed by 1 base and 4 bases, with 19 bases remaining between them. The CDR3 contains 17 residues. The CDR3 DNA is TGTGCCAGCAGTGAAGGTTGGTGGAAGACCTTAGGCACTGAAGCTTTCTTT. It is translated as CASSEGWWKTLGTEAFF.

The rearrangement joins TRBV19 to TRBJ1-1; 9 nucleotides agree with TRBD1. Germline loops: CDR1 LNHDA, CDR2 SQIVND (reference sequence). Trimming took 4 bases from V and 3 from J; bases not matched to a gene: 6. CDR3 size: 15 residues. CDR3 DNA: TGTGCCAGTAGTACCGGGACAGGGTGGGACACTGAAGCTTTCTTT. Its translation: CASSTGTGWDTEAFF. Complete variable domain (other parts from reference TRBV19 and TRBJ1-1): DGGITQSPKYLFRKEGQNVTLSCEQNLNHDAMYWYRQDPGQGLRLIYYSQIVNDFQKGDIAEGYSVSREKKESFPLTVTSAQKNPTAFYLCASSTGTGWDTEAFFGQGTRLTVV.

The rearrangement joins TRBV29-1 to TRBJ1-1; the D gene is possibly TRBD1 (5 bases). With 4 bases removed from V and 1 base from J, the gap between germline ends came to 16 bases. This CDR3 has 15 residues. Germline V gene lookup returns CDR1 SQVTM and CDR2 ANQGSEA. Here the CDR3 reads CSVVFRGATNTEAFF. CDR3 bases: TGCAGCGTTGTTTTTAGGGGAGCGACGAACACTGAAGCTTTCTTT.